The TCR beta chain under discussion was sequenced for a study of identical twins. Study-wide points: Clonotypes of the beta chain that were abundant in cord blood carried fewer insertions (memory repertoires showed none). The authors noted that invariant MAIT and iNKT cells could partly confound zero-insertion analyses. Where out-of-frame alpha sequences were twin-shared, they showed excess low generation probability.

Comments on this clonotype: Its antigen is unknown.

This CDR3 is built from 12 residues. V dropped 4 bases and J dropped 6 bases, with 11 bases sitting between them. In germline, CDR1 is SGHDT, CDR2 YYEEEE. TCRdb independently ran MiXCR on the 5' RACE reads; one entry per CDR3 protein. The data contain 650,000 to 800,000 distinct CDR3 sequences, roughly 8% of them singletons. These data were likewise used in another study, on yellow fever vaccine responses in identical twins. As that report states: Reports say the vaccine T cell response in twins looked partly convergent and partly personalized.

The sample taken for sequencing was PBMCs. The source is a woman aged 18-29 years in good health. The chain is built from TRBV5-6 and TRBJ2-7; a weak D match, TRBD1 (5 bases). The CDR3 here is CASSTTQGEQYF. The CDR3 DNA reads TGTGCCAGCAGCACTACCCAGGGCGAGCAGTACTTC.